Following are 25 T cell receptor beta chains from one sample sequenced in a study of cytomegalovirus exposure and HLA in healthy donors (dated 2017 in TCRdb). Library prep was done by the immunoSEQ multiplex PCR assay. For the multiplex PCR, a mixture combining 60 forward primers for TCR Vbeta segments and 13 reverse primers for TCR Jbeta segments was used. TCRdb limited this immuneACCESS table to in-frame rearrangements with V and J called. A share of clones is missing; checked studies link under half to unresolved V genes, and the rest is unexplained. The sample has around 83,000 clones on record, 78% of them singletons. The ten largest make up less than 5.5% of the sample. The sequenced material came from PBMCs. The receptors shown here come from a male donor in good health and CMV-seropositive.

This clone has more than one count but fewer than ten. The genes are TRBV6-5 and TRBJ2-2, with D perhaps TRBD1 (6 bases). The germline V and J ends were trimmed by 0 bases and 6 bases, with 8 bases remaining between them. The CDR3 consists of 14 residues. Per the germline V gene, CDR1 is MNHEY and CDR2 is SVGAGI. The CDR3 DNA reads TGTGCCAGCAGTTACTCCCAGGGGTCCGGGGAGCTGTTTTTT. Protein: CASSYSQGSGELFF.

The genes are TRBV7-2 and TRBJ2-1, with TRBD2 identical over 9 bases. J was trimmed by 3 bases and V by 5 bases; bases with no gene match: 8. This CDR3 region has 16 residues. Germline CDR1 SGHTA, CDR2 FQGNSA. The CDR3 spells CASSPRAGGNYNEQFF. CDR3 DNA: TGTGCCAGCAGCCCAAGGGCGGGAGGGAACTACAATGAGCAGTTCTTC.

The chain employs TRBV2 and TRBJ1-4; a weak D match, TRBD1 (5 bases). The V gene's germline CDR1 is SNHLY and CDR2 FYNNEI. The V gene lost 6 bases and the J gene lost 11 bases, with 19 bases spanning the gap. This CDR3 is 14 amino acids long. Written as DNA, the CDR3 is TGTGCCAGCAGGGAGGGGACCGTCTCGGGGAAACTGTTTTTT. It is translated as CASREGTVSGKLFF.

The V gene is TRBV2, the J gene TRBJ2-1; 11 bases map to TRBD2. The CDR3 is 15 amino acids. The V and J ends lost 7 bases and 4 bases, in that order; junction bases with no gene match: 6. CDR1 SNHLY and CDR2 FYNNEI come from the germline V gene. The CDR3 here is CASMGGTSGYNEQFF. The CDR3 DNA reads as TGTGCCAGCATGGGGGGGACTAGCGGATACAATGAGCAGTTCTTC.

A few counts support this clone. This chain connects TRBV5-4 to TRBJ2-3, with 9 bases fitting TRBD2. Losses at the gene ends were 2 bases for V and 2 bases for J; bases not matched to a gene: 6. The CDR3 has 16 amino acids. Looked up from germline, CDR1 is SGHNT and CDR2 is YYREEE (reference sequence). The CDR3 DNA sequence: TGTGCCAGCAGCTTCGGTCTAGCGGGGTTCACAGATACGCAGTATTTT. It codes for CASSFGLAGFTDTQYF.

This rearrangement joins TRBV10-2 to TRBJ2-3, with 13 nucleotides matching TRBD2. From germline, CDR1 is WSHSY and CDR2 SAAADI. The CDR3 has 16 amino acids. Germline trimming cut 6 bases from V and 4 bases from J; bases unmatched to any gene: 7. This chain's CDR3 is CASRPGTSGVADTQYF. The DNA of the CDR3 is TGCGCCAGCAGACCTGGGACTAGCGGGGTAGCAGATACGCAGTATTTT.

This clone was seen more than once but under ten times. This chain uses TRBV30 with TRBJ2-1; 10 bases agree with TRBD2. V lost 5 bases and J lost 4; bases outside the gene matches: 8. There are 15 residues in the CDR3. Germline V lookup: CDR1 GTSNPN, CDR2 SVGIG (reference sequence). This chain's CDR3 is CAWASLAGEYNEQFF. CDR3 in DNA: TGTGCCTGGGCCTCCCTAGCGGGGGAATACAATGAGCAGTTCTTC.

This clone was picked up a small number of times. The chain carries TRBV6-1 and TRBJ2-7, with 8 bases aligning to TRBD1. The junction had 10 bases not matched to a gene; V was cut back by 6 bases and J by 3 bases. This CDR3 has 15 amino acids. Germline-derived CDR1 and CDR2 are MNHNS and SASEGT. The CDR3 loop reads CASRGPGTGNYEQYF. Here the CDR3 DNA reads TGTGCCAGCAGAGGGCCCGGGACAGGCAACTACGAGCAGTACTTC.

CDR3 bases: TGTGCCAGCAGTTTATCTAATAACTACGAGCAGTACTTC. It specifies CASSLSNNYEQYF. This chain uses TRBV27 with TRBJ2-7; D not resolved. V dropped 0 bases and J dropped 3 bases, with 6 bases sitting between them. This CDR3 comprises 13 residues. CDR1 and CDR2 (germline): MNHEY, SMNVEV (reference sequence).

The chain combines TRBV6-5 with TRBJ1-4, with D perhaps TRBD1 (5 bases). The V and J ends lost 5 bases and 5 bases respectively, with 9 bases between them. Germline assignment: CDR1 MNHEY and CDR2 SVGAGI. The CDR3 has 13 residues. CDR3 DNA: TGTGCCAGCAGTCGGGACTTCAATGAAAAACTGTTTTTT. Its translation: CASSRDFNEKLFF.

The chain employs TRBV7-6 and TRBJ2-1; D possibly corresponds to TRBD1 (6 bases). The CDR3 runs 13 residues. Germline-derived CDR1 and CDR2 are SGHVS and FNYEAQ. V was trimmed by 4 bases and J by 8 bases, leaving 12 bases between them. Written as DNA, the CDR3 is TGTGCCAGCAGCTCTACAGGGTACCATGAGCAGTTCTTC. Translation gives CASSSTGYHEQFF. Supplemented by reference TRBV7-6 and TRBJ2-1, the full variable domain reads GAGVSQSPRYKVTKRGQDVALRCDPISGHVSLYWYRQALGQGPEFLTYFNYEAQQDKSGLPNDRFSAERPEGSISTLTIQRTEQRDSAMYRCASSSTGYHEQFFGPGTRLTVL.

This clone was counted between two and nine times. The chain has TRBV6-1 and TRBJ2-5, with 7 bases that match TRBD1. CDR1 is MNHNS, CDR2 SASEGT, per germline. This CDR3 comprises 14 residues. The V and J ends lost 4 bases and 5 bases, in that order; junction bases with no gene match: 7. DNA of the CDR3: TGTGCCAGCAGTGGGAGACAGGGTTTGGAGACCCAGTACTTC. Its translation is CASSGRQGLETQYF.

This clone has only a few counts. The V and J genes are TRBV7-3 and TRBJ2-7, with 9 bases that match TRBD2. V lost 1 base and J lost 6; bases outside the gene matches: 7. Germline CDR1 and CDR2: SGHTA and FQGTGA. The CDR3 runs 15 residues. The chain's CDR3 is CASSLSGGAAVEQYF. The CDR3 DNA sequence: TGTGCCAGCAGCTTAAGCGGGGGGGCTGCCGTCGAGCAGTACTTC.

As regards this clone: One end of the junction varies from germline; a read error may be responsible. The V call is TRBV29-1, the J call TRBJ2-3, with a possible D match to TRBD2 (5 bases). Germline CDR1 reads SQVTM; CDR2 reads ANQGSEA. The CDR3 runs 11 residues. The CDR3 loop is CSGEDSARKYF. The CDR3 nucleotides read TGCAGCGGTGAAGATAGCGCGCGGAAATATTTT.

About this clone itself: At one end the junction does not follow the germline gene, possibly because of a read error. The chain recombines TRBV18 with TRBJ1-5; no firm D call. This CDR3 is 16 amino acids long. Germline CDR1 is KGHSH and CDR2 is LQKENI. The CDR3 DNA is TGTGCCAGCTCACCATCACCGGTTTTGCTGGATTCAGAGAGGGATTTT. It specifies CASSPSPVLLDSERDF. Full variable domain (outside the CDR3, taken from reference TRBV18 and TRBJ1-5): NAGVMQNPRHLVRRRGQEARLRCSPMKGHSHVYWYRQLPEEGLKFMVYLQKENIIDESGMPKERFSAEFPKEGPSILRIQQVVRGDSAAYFCASSPSPVLLDSERDFGDGTRLSIL.

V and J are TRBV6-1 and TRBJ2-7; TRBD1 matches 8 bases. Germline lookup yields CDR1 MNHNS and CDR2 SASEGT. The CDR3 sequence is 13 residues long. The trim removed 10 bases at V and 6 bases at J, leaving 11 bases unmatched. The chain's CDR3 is CAIRWTGTGEQYF. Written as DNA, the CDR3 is TGTGCCATCAGGTGGACAGGGACGGGCGAGCAGTACTTC.

In DNA, the CDR3 is TGTGCCAGCAGCTTGGATCGGGGAGGGACTGAAGCTTTCTTT. It is translated as CASSLDRGGTEAFF. V usage is TRBV5-4 and J usage is TRBJ1-1; D is ambiguous. The CDR3 sequence is 14 residues long. V gave up 0 bases and J gave up 5 bases, with 11 bases separating them. CDR1 and CDR2 (germline): SGHNT, YYREEE (reference sequence).

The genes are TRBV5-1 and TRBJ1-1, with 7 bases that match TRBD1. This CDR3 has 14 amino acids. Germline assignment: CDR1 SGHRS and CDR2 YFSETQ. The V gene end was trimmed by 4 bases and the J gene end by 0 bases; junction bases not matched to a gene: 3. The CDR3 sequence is CASSLGTVNTEAFF. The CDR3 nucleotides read TGCGCCAGCAGCCTCGGGACAGTGAACACTGAAGCTTTCTTT.

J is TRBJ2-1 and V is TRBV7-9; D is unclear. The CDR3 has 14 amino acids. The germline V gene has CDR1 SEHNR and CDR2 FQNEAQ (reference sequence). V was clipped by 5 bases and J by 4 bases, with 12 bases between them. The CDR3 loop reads CASSPPPSYNEQFF. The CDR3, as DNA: TGTGCCAGCAGCCCTCCCCCCAGTTACAATGAGCAGTTCTTC.

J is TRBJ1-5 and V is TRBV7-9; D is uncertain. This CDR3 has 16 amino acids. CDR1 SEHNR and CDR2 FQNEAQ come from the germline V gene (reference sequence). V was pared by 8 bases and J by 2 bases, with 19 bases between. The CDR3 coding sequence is TGTGCCAGCGGACCGGGTCCGGGAGAGGGCAATCAGCCCCAGCATTTT. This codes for CASGPGPGEGNQPQHF.

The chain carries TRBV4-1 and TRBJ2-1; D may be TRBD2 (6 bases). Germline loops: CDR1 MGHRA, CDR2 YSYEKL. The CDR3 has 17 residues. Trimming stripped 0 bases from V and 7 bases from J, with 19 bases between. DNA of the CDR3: TGCGCCAGCAGCCAAGATCCCCCAGCGGCGGGATGGAATGAGCAGTTCTTC. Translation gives CASSQDPPAAGWNEQFF.

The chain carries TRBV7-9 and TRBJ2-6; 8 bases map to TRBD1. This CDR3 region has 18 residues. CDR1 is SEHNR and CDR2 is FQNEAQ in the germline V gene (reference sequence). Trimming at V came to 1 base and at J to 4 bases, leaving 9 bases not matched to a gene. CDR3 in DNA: TGTGCCAGCAGCTTAGGGACAGGGAAGTTGTCCGGGGCCAACGTCCTGACTTTC. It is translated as CASSLGTGKLSGANVLTF. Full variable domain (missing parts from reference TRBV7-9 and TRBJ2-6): DTGVSQNPRHKITKRGQNVTFRCDPISEHNRLYWYRQTLGQGPEFLTYFQNEAQLEKSRLLSDRFSAERPKGSFSTLEIQRTEQGDSAMYLCASSLGTGKLSGANVLTFGAGSRLTVL.

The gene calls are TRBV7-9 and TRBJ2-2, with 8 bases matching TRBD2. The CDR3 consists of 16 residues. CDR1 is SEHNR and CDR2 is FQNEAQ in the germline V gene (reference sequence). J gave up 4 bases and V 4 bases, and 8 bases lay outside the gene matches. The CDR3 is CASSSSLAGATGELFF. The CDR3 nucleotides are TGTGCCAGCAGCTCGAGTCTAGCGGGCGCCACCGGGGAGCTGTTTTTT.

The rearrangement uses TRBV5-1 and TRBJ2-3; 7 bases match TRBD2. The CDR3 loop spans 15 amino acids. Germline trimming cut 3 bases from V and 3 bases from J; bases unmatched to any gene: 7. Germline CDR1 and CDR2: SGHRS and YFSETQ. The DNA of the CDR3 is TGCGCCAGCAGCTCCGCTAGCGGCTCGACAGATACGCAGTATTTT. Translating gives CASSSASGSTDTQYF.

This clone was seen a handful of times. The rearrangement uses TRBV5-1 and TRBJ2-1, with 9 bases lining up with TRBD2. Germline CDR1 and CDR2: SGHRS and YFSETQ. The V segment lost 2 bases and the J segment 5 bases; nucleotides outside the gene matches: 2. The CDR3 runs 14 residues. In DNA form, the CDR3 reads TGCGCCAGCAGCTTACAGCGGGGGGACAATGAGCAGTTCTTC. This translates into CASSLQRGDNEQFF.